The next 13 T cell receptor beta chains were all read from a single sample in a study of OX40 agonist ivuxolimab in advanced cancers. This table comes from immunoSEQ multiplex PCR, and its TCRdb copy is limited to in-frame clones, with some not included. Among about 81,000 clones listed, about 86% were seen once. Specimen: CD4+ or CD8+ T cells sorted from blood, collected in a trial of the OX40 agonist ivuxolimab. Every receptor here comes from an adult with an advanced solid tumor such as melanoma, head and neck, liver or kidney cancer.

The V and J genes are TRBV5-4 and TRBJ2-3, with a tentative D call TRBD2 (6 bases). V shed 4 bases and J shed 0 bases, with 12 bases lying between them. This CDR3 comprises 15 residues. CDR1 SGHNT and CDR2 YYREEE come from the germline V gene (reference sequence). The CDR3 is CASSPLAASTDTQYF. The CDR3 bases are TGTGCCAGCAGCCCACTAGCAGCTAGCACAGATACGCAGTATTTT.

The chain is built from TRBV30 and TRBJ2-1, with TRBD2 identical over 8 bases. The V and J ends lost 4 bases and 7 bases, in that order; junction bases with no gene match: 6. Germline V gives CDR1 GTSNPN, CDR2 SVGIG (reference sequence). This CDR3 has 13 residues. CDR3 nucleotides: TGTGCCTGGAACATCGGACTAGCAAATGAGCAGTTCTTC. Translation: CAWNIGLANEQFF.

This clone was recorded only once. The chain uses TRBV6-4 and TRBJ2-1, with TRBD2 matching 11 bases. Germline values: CDR1 MRHNA, CDR2 SNTAGT. The V and J ends lost 4 bases and 9 bases, in that order; junction bases with no gene match: 8. The CDR3 has 15 amino acids. The DNA for the CDR3 is TGTGCCAGCAGTGGGGGGGCTAGCGGGAGGCTTGAGCAGTTCTTC. This codes for CASSGGASGRLEQFF.

This rearrangement joins TRBV7-8 to TRBJ2-7, with D possibly TRBD2 on 6 matching bases. The CDR3 runs 14 residues. Germline V CDR1 and CDR2: SGHVS, FQNEAQ. Trimming removed 3 bases from V and 7 bases from J, with 16 bases in between. The CDR3 loop is CASSFAGMRREQYF. The CDR3 nucleotides read TGTGCCAGCAGCTTTGCGGGGATGAGGAGGGAGCAGTACTTC.

V is TRBV6-5 and J is TRBJ2-7; 8 positions match TRBD2. Germline-derived CDR1 and CDR2 are MNHEY and SVGAGI. This CDR3 has 14 residues. V lost 5 bases and J lost 6; bases outside the gene matches: 9. The CDR3 is CASSKATSASEQYF. Here the CDR3 DNA reads TGTGCCAGCAGTAAGGCGACTAGCGCCAGCGAGCAGTACTTC.

This clone was detected only once. J is TRBJ2-7 and V is TRBV10-3; 9 nucleotides match TRBD1. J lost 5 bases, V lost 4 bases, and 6 bases had no gene match. The CDR3 covers 14 residues. Per germline, CDR1 ENHRY and CDR2 SYGVKD. CDR3 DNA sequence: TGTGCCATCAGTGCATCCGGGACAGGGAACGAGCAGTACTTC. The encoded protein is CAISASGTGNEQYF.

The rearrangement joins TRBV6-6 to TRBJ2-5, with no clear D. The length of the CDR3 is 16 residues. The germline V gene encodes CDR1 MNHNY and CDR2 SVGAGI (reference sequence). The ends were cut back, 7 bases at V and 4 bases at J, with 22 bases in the middle. The CDR3: CASTESSTLIRETQYF. CDR3 nucleotides: TGTGCCAGCACCGAATCTAGTACCCTAATACGAGAGACCCAGTACTTC.

This clone was observed a handful of times. The chain recombines TRBV21-1 with TRBJ1-5; TRBD1 is the table's D call, not checked against the DNA. TRBV21-1 counts as a pseudogene. This CDR3 contains 17 residues. The DNA of the CDR3 is TGTGCCAGCAGCAACCTCCCGGATACAGGGCTGAATCAGCCCCAGCATTTT. Encoded protein: CASSNLPDTGLNQPQHF.

The V call is TRBV6-6, the J call TRBJ2-7; unclear D gene. Germline loops: CDR1 MNHNY, CDR2 SVGAGI (reference sequence). Trimming removed 6 bases from V and 5 bases from J, with 14 bases in between. This CDR3 contains 13 residues. CDR3 DNA: TGTGCCAGCAGACCCGCTCTGGGGAACGAGCAGTACGTC. Translation: CASRPALGNEQYV.

The rearrangement links TRBV5-1 to TRBJ2-1, with 10 bases aligning to TRBD2. The CDR3 consists of 16 residues. Germline loops: CDR1 SGHRS, CDR2 YFSETQ. V lost 3 bases to trimming and J lost 7 bases; unmatched junction nucleotides: 10. CDR3 protein: CASSSTVSGRGNEQFF. Here the CDR3 DNA reads TGCGCCAGCAGCTCAACGGTGAGCGGGAGGGGGAATGAGCAGTTCTTC. The full variable domain, in which reference TRBV5-1 and TRBJ2-1 provide the parts outside the CDR3, is KAGVTQTPRYLIKTRGQQVTLSCSPISGHRSVSWYQQTPGQGLQFLFEYFSETQRNKGNFPGRFSGRQFSNSRSEMNVSTLELGDSALYLCASSSTVSGRGNEQFFGPGTRLTVL.

This sequence joins TRBV5-1 and TRBJ2-2; weak D call: TRBD2 (5 bases). The CDR3 is made up of 15 amino acids. V lost 4 bases to trimming and J lost 5 bases, with 15 bases between them. Germline CDR1 SGHRS, CDR2 YFSETQ. DNA of the CDR3: TGCGCCAGCAGCCGAGCAGAGGGTTATACCGGGGAGCTGTTTTTT. Amino acid sequence: CASSRAEGYTGELFF.

The chain has TRBV5-1 and TRBJ2-3; D is undetermined. V dropped 1 base and J dropped 0 bases, with 9 bases sitting between them. The CDR3 totals 15 residues. Germline loops: CDR1 SGHRS, CDR2 YFSETQ. The CDR3 spells CASSLSDRSTDTQYF. The CDR3 nucleotides are TGCGCCAGCAGCTTGTCGGATCGTAGCACAGATACGCAGTATTTT.

The chain couples TRBV9 to TRBJ2-3; TRBD2 matches at 7 bases. From germline, CDR1 is SGDLS and CDR2 YYNGEE. After removal of 2 bases from V and 4 bases from J, the junction contained 10 bases not matched to a gene. CDR3 length: 16 residues. CDR3 loop: CASSVSTAGVADTQYF. CDR3 DNA: TGTGCCAGCAGCGTGTCCACGGCGGGAGTCGCAGATACGCAGTATTTT.